The entry below describes one T cell receptor (beta chain). This CDR3 comprises 14 residues. Unmatched junction bases numbered 4, after V lost 4 bases and J lost 8 bases. Germline CDR1 is MNHNY and CDR2 is SVGAGI (reference sequence). The sample belongs to a study of blood T cell repertoires in COVID-19. Looking at the study overall: The origin of the acute and convalescent COVID-19 samples was the United States, Italy and Spain.

TCRdb keeps only in-frame clones here, not all; method: immunoSEQ multiplex PCR. This sample carries about 140,000 clones, roughly 80% of them seen once, and the ten largest clones take 5.5%. Cohorts were determined from participant-reported clinical history. This receptor was identified in a man aged 35 to 55 with acute COVID-19. V gene TRBV6-6 combines with J gene TRBJ2-1, with 11 bases identical to TRBD2. Sequencing was carried out using PBMCs or T cells enriched from blood (not recorded which). CDR3 sequence: CASSSSGGLYEQFF. CDR3 nucleotide sequence: TGTGCCAGCAGTTCTAGCGGGGGGTTGTATGAGCAGTTCTTC.